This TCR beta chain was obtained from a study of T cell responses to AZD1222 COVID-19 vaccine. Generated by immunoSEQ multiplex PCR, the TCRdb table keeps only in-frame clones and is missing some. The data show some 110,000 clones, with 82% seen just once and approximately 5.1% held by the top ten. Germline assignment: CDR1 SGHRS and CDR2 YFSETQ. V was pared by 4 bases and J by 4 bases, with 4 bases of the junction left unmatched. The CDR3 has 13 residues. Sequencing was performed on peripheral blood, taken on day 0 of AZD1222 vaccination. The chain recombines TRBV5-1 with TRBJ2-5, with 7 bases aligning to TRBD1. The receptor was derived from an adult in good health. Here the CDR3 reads CASSRDRRETQYF. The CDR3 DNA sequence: TGCGCCAGCAGCAGGGACAGAAGAGAGACCCAGTACTTC.